Listed below are T cell receptor beta chains from one sample, sequenced in a study of blood T cell repertoires in COVID-19. The data were produced by immunoSEQ multiplex PCR, yet TCRdb's version contains in-frame clones alone and is incomplete. The sample gives around 210,000 clones, 65% to 90% of which show up once; more than 4.5% is in the top ten. Sequencing used peripheral blood. These receptors all stem from a man aged 45-60 years with COVID-19, enrolled during active disease. Each CDR3 is given with its conserved first and last residue. Each record gives: D gene, V gene, J gene, clone size, CDR3 DNA, CDR3 protein. A D gene is named only where the DNA matches it firmly. Where a row states a size, it is once, few, many or the class of an expanded clone; other rows omit it.

d_call: TRBD2
v_call: TRBV5-4
j_call: TRBJ2-5
clone_size: -
cdr3_nt: TGTGCCAGCAGCGGGGGGGGGACCGTGCAAGAGACCCAGTACTTC
cdr3_aa: CASSGGGTVQETQYF

d_call: -
v_call: TRBV2
j_call: TRBJ1-1
clone_size: -
cdr3_nt: TGTGCCAGCAATTTGGGAGGGGGCACTGAAGCTTTCTTT
cdr3_aa: CASNLGGGTEAFF

d_call: -
v_call: TRBV28
j_call: TRBJ2-5
clone_size: -
cdr3_nt: TGTGCCAGCAGTCCGACGACGGGGACCCAGTACTTC
cdr3_aa: CASSPTTGTQYF

d_call: TRBD1
v_call: TRBV7-2
j_call: TRBJ1-4
clone_size: -
cdr3_nt: TGTGCCAGCAGCTTGACAGGGGGAAATGAAAAACTGTTTTTT
cdr3_aa: CASSLTGGNEKLFF

d_call: TRBD2
v_call: TRBV5-1
j_call: TRBJ2-3
clone_size: -
cdr3_nt: TGCGCCAGCAGCCGGGGGGGAACTTCCGGCACAGATACGCAGTATTTT
cdr3_aa: CASSRGGTSGTDTQYF

d_call: -
v_call: TRBV28
j_call: TRBJ2-5
clone_size: -
cdr3_nt: TGTGCCAGCAGTTTAACAGGTTCGCAAGAGACCCAGTACTTC
cdr3_aa: CASSLTGSQETQYF

d_call: -
v_call: TRBV19
j_call: TRBJ2-7
clone_size: -
cdr3_nt: TGTGCCAGTACCCCTGGGCAGGGACTGAGCGAGCAGTACTTC
cdr3_aa: CASTPGQGLSEQYF

d_call: -
v_call: TRBV27
j_call: TRBJ2-7
clone_size: -
cdr3_nt: TGTGCCAGCGGAGGGGTGATGAATTCCTACGAGCAGTACTTC
cdr3_aa: CASGGVMNSYEQYF

d_call: -
v_call: TRBV4-1
j_call: TRBJ2-7
clone_size: once
cdr3_nt: TGCGCCAGCAGCCGATCAAAAACCGACTCGTACGAGCAGTACTTC
cdr3_aa: CASSRSKTDSYEQYF

d_call: -
v_call: TRBV9
j_call: TRBJ2-3
clone_size: -
cdr3_nt: TGTGCCAGCAGCGTAGTCGGGACTTCATTGACAGATACGCAGTATTTT
cdr3_aa: CASSVVGTSLTDTQYF

d_call: TRBD2
v_call: TRBV5-1
j_call: TRBJ2-3
clone_size: -
cdr3_nt: TGCGCCAGCAGCGGCATGGTCGGCGGGGGGGCGGGGACAGATACGCAGTATTTT
cdr3_aa: CASSGMVGGGAGTDTQYF

d_call: -
v_call: TRBV7-6
j_call: TRBJ1-3
clone_size: -
cdr3_nt: TGTGCCAGCAGCTTACAGGGCCAACGGGGAAACACCATATATTTT
cdr3_aa: CASSLQGQRGNTIYF

d_call: TRBD1
v_call: TRBV19
j_call: TRBJ2-7
clone_size: -
cdr3_nt: TGTGCCAGTAGTATTGGACAGGGGGCCTACGAGCAGTACTTC
cdr3_aa: CASSIGQGAYEQYF

d_call: -
v_call: TRBV6-2/TRBV6-3
j_call: TRBJ1-2
clone_size: -
cdr3_nt: TGTGCCAGCAGTTACACAGGCTATGGCTACACCTTC
cdr3_aa: CASSYTGYGYTF

d_call: -
v_call: TRBV14
j_call: TRBJ1-1
clone_size: -
cdr3_nt: TGTGCCAGCAGCCAAGACGGACGGGGGAGGACTGAAGCTTTCTTT
cdr3_aa: CASSQDGRGRTEAFF

d_call: TRBD1
v_call: TRBV5-1
j_call: TRBJ2-5
clone_size: -
cdr3_nt: TGCGCCAGCAGTCGAGGACAGGGGAATGAGACCCAGTACTTC
cdr3_aa: CASSRGQGNETQYF

d_call: -
v_call: TRBV18
j_call: TRBJ1-1
clone_size: -
cdr3_nt: TGTGCCAGCTCACCCGGGTCCGAAGCTTTCTTT
cdr3_aa: CASSPGSEAFF

d_call: -
v_call: TRBV6-4
j_call: TRBJ1-2
clone_size: -
cdr3_nt: TGTGCCAGCCAAGTACCGGTGACTGACTTTCCCGCGGTTGGCTACACCTTC
cdr3_aa: CASQVPVTDFPAVGYTF

d_call: TRBD1
v_call: TRBV28
j_call: TRBJ2-7
clone_size: -
cdr3_nt: TGTGCCAGCAGTTTATCCGGACAGGTCGCATGGCAGTACTTC
cdr3_aa: CASSLSGQVAWQYF

d_call: -
v_call: TRBV19
j_call: TRBJ1-4
clone_size: -
cdr3_nt: TGTGCCAGTAGTAAAGACGGGACAACTAATGAAAAACTGTTTTTT
cdr3_aa: CASSKDGTTNEKLFF

d_call: -
v_call: TRBV11-3
j_call: TRBJ2-1
clone_size: -
cdr3_nt: TGTGCCAGCAGCTTAGTGAGCGGGGAGCAGTTCTTC
cdr3_aa: CASSLVSGEQFF

d_call: -
v_call: TRBV5-8
j_call: TRBJ1-2
clone_size: once
cdr3_nt: TGTGCCAGCAGCTTGGGGGGCCTAAACTATGGCTACACCTTC
cdr3_aa: CASSLGGLNYGYTF

d_call: TRBD1
v_call: TRBV24-1
j_call: TRBJ2-1
clone_size: -
cdr3_nt: TGTGCCACCAGCCCCGGGACAGGCGCCTACAATGAGCAGTTCTTC
cdr3_aa: CATSPGTGAYNEQFF

d_call: TRBD1
v_call: TRBV2
j_call: TRBJ2-5
clone_size: -
cdr3_nt: TGTGCCAGCAGTGTAGGACAGGGGGAAGGGGAGACCCAGTACTTC
cdr3_aa: CASSVGQGEGETQYF

d_call: TRBD1
v_call: TRBV5-8
j_call: TRBJ1-4
clone_size: -
cdr3_nt: TGTGCCAGCAGCTTGGAAGGGACAGGGAGTAATGAAAAACTGTTTTTT
cdr3_aa: CASSLEGTGSNEKLFF

d_call: TRBD1
v_call: TRBV4-1
j_call: TRBJ2-2
clone_size: -
cdr3_nt: TGCGCCAGCAGCGCTCGGGGGACAGGGGACACCGGGGAGCTGTTTTTT
cdr3_aa: CASSARGTGDTGELFF

d_call: TRBD1
v_call: TRBV18
j_call: TRBJ2-7
clone_size: -
cdr3_nt: TGTGCCAGCTCACTTACAGGGGATTCCGAGCAGTACTTC
cdr3_aa: CASSLTGDSEQYF

d_call: -
v_call: TRBV7-3
j_call: TRBJ2-3
clone_size: once
cdr3_nt: TGTGCCAGCAGCCCCTCTAGCATACATACGCAGTATTTT
cdr3_aa: CASSPSSIHTQYF

d_call: TRBD2
v_call: TRBV4-3
j_call: TRBJ2-1
clone_size: -
cdr3_nt: TGCGCCAGCAGCCAAGGGCTAGCGGGGGGGCCCCTCCACAATGAGCAGTTCTTC
cdr3_aa: CASSQGLAGGPLHNEQFF

d_call: -
v_call: TRBV7-7
j_call: TRBJ2-1
clone_size: -
cdr3_nt: TGTGCTAGCAGCTTAGATGGGGGGGCGCGGAATGAGCAGTTCTTC
cdr3_aa: CASSLDGGARNEQFF

d_call: -
v_call: TRBV6-5
j_call: TRBJ1-4
clone_size: -
cdr3_nt: TGTGCCAGCAGGGAGACTAATGAAAAACTGTTTTTT
cdr3_aa: CASRETNEKLFF

d_call: -
v_call: TRBV6-2/TRBV6-3
j_call: TRBJ1-2
clone_size: -
cdr3_nt: TGTGCCAGCAGTTCCCTGGCGGTTTACTATGGCTACACCTTC
cdr3_aa: CASSSLAVYYGYTF

d_call: -
v_call: TRBV5-1
j_call: TRBJ2-5
clone_size: -
cdr3_nt: TGCGCCAGCAGCTTGGGTCCAGGGCAAGAGACCCAGTACTTC
cdr3_aa: CASSLGPGQETQYF

d_call: TRBD1
v_call: TRBV16
j_call: TRBJ1-2
clone_size: -
cdr3_nt: TGTGCCAGCAGCCGAGACCAGGGGGCGTATTATGGCTACACCTTC
cdr3_aa: CASSRDQGAYYGYTF

d_call: -
v_call: TRBV5-1
j_call: TRBJ1-2
clone_size: once
cdr3_nt: TGCGCCAGCAGCTTGGGGGCAGTGGATGGCTACACCTTC
cdr3_aa: CASSLGAVDGYTF